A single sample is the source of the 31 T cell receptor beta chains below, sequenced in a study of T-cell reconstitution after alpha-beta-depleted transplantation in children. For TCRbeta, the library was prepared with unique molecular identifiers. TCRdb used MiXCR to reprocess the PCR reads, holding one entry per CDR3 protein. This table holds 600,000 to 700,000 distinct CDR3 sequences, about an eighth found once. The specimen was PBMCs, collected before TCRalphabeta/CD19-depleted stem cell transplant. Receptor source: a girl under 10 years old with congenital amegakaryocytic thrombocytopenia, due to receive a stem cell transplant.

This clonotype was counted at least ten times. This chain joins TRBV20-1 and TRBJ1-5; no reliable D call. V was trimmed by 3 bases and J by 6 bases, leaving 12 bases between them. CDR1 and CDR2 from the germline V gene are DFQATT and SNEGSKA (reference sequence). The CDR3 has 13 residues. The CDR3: CSARRQLGQPQHF. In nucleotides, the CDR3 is TGCAGTGCTAGGCGCCAGTTGGGTCAGCCCCAGCATTTT.

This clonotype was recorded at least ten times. DNA for the CDR3: TGCAGCGTTGGAGATCCAGGGGCTGAAGCTTTCTTT. Protein: CSVGDPGAEAFF. This chain joins TRBV29-1 and TRBJ1-1, with D perhaps TRBD1 (6 bases). Per germline, CDR1 SQVTM and CDR2 ANQGSEA. The CDR3 covers 12 residues. The ends were cut back, 4 bases at V and 6 bases at J, with 12 bases in the middle.

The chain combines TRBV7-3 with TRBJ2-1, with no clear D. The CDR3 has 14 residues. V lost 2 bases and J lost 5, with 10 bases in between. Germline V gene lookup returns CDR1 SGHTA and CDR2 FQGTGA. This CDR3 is CASSLVVNNNEQFF. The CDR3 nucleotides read TGTGCCAGCAGCTTAGTTGTCAACAACAATGAGCAGTTCTTC. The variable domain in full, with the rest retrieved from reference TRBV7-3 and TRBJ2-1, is GAGVSQTPSNKVTEKGKYVELRCDPISGHTALYWYRQSLGQGPEFLIYFQGTGAADDSGLPNDRFFAVRPEGSVSTLKIQRTERGDSAVYLCASSLVVNNNEQFFGPGTRLTVL.

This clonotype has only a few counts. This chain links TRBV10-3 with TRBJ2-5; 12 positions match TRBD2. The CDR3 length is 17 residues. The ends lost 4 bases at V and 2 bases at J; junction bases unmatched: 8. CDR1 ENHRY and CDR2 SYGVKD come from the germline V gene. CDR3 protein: CAISAGTSGPGQETQYF. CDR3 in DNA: TGTGCCATCAGTGCCGGGACTAGCGGGCCCGGGCAAGAGACCCAGTACTTC.

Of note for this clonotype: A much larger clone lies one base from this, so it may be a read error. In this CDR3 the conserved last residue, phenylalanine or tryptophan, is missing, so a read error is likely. In DNA form, the CDR3 reads TGCAGTGCTCGGACAGGAGAGCATTCACCCCTCCACTAT. This translates into CSARTGEHSPLHY. The chain is built from TRBV20-1 and TRBJ1-6; 7 nucleotides align to TRBD1. The CDR3 totals 13 residues. Losses at the gene ends were 5 bases for V and 8 bases for J; bases not matched to a gene: 6. Germline loops: CDR1 DFQATT, CDR2 SNEGSKA (reference sequence).

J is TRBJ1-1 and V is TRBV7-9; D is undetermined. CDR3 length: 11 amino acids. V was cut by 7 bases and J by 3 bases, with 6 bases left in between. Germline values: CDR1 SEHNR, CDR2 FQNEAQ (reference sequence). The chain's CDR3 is CASNQYTEAFF. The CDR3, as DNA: TGTGCCAGCAACCAATACACTGAAGCTTTCTTT.

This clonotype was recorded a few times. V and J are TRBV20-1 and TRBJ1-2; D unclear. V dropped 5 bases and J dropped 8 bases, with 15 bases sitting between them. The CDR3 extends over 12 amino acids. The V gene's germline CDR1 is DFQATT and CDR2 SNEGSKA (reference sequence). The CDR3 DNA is TGCAGTGCTCGGACCGAGGAAGGAGGCTACACCTTC. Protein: CSARTEEGGYTF.

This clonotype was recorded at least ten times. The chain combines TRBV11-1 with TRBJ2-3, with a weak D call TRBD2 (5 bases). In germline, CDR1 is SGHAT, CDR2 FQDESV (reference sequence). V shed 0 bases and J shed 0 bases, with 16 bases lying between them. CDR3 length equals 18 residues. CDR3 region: CASSLAHLRTSSTDTQYF. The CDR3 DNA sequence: TGTGCCAGCAGCTTAGCGCATCTAAGGACTTCTAGCACAGATACGCAGTATTTT.

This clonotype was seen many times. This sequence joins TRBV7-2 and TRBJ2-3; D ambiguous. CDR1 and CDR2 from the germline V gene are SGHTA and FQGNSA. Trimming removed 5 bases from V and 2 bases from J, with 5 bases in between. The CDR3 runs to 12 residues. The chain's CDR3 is CASSQYTDTQYF. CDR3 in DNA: TGTGCCAGCAGCCAGTACACAGATACGCAGTATTTT.

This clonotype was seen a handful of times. The CDR3 reads CASRAWDQGVGGYTF. The CDR3 region has the DNA TGTGCCAGCAGAGCCTGGGACCAGGGAGTAGGTGGCTACACCTTC. The chain combines TRBV12-3 or TRBV12-4 with TRBJ1-2, with D maybe TRBD1 (5 bases). V was clipped by 6 bases and J by 7 bases, with 21 bases between them. The CDR3 is 15 amino acids.

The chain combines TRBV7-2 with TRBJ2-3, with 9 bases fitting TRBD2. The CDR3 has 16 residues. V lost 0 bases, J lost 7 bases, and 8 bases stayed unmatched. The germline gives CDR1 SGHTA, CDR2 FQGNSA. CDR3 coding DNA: TGTGCCAGCAGCTTAGCGCGGCTAGCGGGAAAGAATACGCAGTATTTT. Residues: CASSLARLAGKNTQYF.

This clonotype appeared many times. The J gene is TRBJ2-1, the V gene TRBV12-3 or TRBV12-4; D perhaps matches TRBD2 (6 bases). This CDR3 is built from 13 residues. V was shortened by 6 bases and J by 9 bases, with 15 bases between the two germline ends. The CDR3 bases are TGTGCCAGCAGCTCGGGGGAGGTTGGTGAGCAGTTCTTC. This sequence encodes CASSSGEVGEQFF.

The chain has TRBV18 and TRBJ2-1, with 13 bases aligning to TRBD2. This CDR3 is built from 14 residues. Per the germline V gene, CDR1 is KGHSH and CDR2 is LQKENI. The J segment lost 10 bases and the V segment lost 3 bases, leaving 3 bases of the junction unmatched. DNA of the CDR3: TGTGCCAGCTCACCTGGGACTAGCGGGGACGAGCAGTTCTTC. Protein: CASSPGTSGDEQFF.

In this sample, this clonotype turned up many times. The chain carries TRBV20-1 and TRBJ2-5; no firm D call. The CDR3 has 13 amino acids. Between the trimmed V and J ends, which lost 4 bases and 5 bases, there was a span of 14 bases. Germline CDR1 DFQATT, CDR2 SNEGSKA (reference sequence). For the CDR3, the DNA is TGCAGTGCTACCTGGACCCAGGAGGAGACCCAGTACTTC. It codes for CSATWTQEETQYF.

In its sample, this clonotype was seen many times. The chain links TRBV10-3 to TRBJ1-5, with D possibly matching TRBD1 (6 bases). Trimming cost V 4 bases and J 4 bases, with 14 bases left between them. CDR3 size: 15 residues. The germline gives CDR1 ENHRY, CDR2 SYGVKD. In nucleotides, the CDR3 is TGTGCCATCAGTGCACAAGGGGGTCTTAATCAGCCCCAGCATTTT. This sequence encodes CAISAQGGLNQPQHF.

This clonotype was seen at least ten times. The chain's CDR3 is CATRDRGRGDEQYF. In DNA, the CDR3 is TGCGCTACCCGGGACAGGGGGCGCGGGGACGAGCAGTACTTC. The V call is TRBV20-1, the J call TRBJ2-7; TRBD1 agrees at 12 bases. Germline V gives CDR1 DFQATT, CDR2 SNEGSKA (reference sequence). The CDR3 consists of 14 residues.

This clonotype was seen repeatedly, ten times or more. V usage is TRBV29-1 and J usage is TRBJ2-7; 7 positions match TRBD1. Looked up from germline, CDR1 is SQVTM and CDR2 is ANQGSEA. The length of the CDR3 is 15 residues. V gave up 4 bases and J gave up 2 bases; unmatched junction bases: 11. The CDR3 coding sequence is TGCAGCGTTGGGATCGTGACAGGGAGTACCTACGAGCAGTACTTC. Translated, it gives CSVGIVTGSTYEQYF.

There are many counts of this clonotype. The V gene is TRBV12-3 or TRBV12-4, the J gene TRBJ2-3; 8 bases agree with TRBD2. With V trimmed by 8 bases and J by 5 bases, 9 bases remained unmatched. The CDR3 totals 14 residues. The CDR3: CASYLGLALDTQYF. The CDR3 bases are TGTGCCAGCTATCTCGGACTAGCTTTAGATACGCAGTATTTT.

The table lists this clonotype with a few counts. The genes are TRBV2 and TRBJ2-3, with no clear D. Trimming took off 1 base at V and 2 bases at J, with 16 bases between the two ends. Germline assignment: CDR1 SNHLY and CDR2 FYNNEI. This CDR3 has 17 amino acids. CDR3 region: CASSEDRWRSNTDTQYF. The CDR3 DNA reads TGTGCCAGCAGTGAAGATCGGTGGCGGTCTAACACAGATACGCAGTATTTT.

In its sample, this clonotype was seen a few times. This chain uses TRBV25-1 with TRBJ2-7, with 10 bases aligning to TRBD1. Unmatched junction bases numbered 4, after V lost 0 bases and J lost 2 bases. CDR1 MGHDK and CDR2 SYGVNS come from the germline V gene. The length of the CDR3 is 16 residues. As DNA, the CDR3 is TGTGCCAGCAGTGAATATCGGGGGACAGGGGCCTACGAGCAGTACTTC. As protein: CASSEYRGTGAYEQYF.

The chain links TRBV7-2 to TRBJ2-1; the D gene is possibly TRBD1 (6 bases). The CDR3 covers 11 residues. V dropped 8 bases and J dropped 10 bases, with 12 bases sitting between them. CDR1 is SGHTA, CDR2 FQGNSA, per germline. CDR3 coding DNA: TGTGCCAGCGCCCAGGGGACGGAGCAGTTCTTC. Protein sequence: CASAQGTEQFF.

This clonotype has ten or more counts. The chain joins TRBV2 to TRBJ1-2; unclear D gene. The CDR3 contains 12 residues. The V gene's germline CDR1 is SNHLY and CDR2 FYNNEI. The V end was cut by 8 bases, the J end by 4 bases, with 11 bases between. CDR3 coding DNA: TGTGCCAGCCGTGGAGGGATCTATGGCTACACCTTC. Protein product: CASRGGIYGYTF.

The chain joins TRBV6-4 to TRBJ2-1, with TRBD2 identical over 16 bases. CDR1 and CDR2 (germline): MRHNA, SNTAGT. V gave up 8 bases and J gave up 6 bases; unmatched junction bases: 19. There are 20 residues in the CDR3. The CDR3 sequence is CASGLLRGLAGGLPGNEQFF. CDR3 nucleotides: TGTGCCAGCGGACTTCTCCGGGGACTAGCGGGAGGGCTCCCTGGCAATGAGCAGTTCTTC.

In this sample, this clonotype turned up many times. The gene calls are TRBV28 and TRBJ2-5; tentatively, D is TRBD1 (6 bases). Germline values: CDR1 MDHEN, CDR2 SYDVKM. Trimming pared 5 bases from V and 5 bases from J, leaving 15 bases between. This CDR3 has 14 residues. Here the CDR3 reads CASSLTGLGETQYF. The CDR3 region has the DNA TGTGCCAGCAGTCTAACAGGGTTGGGGGAGACCCAGTACTTC.

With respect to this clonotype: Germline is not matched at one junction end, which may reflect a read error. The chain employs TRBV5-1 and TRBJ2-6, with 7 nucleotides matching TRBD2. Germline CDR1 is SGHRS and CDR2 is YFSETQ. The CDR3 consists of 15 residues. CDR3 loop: CAISPSSGGTNVLTF. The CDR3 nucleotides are TGCGCCATCAGCCCCTCTAGCGGTGGGACCAACGTCCTGACTTTC.

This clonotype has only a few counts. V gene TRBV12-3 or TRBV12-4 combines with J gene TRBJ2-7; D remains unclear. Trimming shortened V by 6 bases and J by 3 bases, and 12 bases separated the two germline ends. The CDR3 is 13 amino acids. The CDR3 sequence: CASSGTRGYEQYF. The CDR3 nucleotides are TGTGCCAGCAGCGGCACGCGCGGCTACGAGCAGTACTTC.

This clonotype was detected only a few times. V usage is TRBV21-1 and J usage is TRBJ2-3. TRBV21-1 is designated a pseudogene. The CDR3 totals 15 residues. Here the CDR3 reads CASSKRHRGTDTQYF. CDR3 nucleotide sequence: TGTGCCAGCAGCAAAAGGCATAGGGGCACAGATACGCAGTATTTT.

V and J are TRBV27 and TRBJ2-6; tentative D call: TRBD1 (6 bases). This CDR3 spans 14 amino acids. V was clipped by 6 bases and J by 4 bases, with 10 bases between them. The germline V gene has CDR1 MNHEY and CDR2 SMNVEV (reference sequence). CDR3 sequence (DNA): TGTGCCAGCAGGACAGGAGGAGGGGCCAACGTCCTGACTTTC. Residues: CASRTGGGANVLTF.

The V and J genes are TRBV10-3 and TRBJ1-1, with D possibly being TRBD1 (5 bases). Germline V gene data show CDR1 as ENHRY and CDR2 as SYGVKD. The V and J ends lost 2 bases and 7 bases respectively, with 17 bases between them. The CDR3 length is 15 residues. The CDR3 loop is CAISEMSQGGNEAFF. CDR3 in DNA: TGTGCCATCAGTGAGATGTCGCAGGGAGGCAATGAAGCTTTCTTT.

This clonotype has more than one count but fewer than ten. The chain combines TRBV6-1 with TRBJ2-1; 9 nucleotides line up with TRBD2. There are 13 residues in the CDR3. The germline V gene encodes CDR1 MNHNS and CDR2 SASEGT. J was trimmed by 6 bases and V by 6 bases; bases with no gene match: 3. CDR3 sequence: CASRASGINEQFF. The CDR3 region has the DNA TGTGCCAGCAGGGCTAGCGGGATCAATGAGCAGTTCTTC.

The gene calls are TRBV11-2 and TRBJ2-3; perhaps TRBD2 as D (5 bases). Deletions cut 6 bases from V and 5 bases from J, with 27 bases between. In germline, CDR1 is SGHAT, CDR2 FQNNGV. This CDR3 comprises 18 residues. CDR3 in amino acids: CASRHLRLIGGEGDTQYF. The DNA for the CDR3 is TGTGCCAGCAGACACCTCCGCCTTATAGGAGGAGAAGGAGATACGCAGTATTTT.